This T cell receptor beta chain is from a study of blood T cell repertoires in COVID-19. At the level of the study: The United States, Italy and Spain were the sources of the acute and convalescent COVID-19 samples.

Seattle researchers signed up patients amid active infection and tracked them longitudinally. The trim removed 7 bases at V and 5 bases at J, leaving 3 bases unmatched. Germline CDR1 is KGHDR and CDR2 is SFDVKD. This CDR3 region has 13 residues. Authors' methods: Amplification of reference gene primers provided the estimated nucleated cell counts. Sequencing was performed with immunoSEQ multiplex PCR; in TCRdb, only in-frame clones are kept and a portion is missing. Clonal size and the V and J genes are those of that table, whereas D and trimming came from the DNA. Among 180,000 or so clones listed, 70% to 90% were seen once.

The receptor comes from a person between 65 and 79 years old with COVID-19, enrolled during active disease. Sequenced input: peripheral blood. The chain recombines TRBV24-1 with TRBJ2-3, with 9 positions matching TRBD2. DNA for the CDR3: TGTGCCACCAGAGCGGGAGGTCAAGATACGCAGTATTTT. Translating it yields CATRAGGQDTQYF.